Below, one TCR beta chain is given with its context. This clonotype was recorded a few times. The antigen it recognizes is unknown. It has no much larger one-base neighbor in the sample; base qualities were not kept. TCRdb records Illumina HiSeq 2000 as the sequencer. TCR beta chain libraries were generated through multiplex PCR amplification. The amplified TCR beta chain products were analyzed by high-throughput sequencing. Through fastp at Q25 and MiXCR, TCRdb rebuilt clones from the public reads, retaining in-frame beta chains. Entries are consolidated by CDR3 protein sequence, retaining the most common genes and DNA. Recorded for this sample are more than 20,000 distinct CDR3 sequences; approximately 23% of them occurred a single time. The ten largest clones take up roughly 14% of the sample. From cysteine to phenylalanine, the CDR3 is 15 amino acids long. Only CDR3 DNA remains: 45 bases, in frame from the first base. Based on the germline V gene, the CDR1 and CDR2 sequences are SGHRS and YFSETQ. V loses 1 base, J loses 7 bases, and the germline ends lie 12 bases apart.

The sample originates from a study of breast tumors, draining lymph nodes, adjacent tissues (dated by TCRdb to about 2016). Notes on the research overall: TCR beta repertoires were compared across tumor, adjacent nontumor tissue and axillary lymph nodes obtained from breast cancer patients. The study aimed to assess the relationships and possible T-cell exchange between tumor, surrounding tissue and draining lymph node repertoires in human breast cancer. On the study overall, not on this receptor specifically: The data were judged consistent with most tumor T cells deriving from the lymph node and then expanding within tumor tissue. Tumors showed preferential V and J gene usage, and their T-cell repertoire diversity fell below that of lymph nodes yet above that of nontumor tissue. Tumor and nontumor tissue repertoires were found to be significantly more similar in luminal-like than in basal-like breast cancer. Rather than being directly demonstrated, the conclusion that tumor T cells originate in lymph nodes was presented as consistent with a hypothesis.

The chain was built from TRBV5-1 and TRBJ1-6; no D gene can be assigned with confidence. Material for sequencing was breast tumor tissue. The TCR was taken from a female donor with breast cancer. Some clones in this sample may be carry-over from other donors' samples. The sequenced DNA is TGCGCCAGCAGCTTGCGCTCTACCGGCAATTCACCCCTCCACTTT. Its amino acids are CASSLRSTGNSPLHF.